This T cell receptor (beta chain) is from a study of T cell clones after liver transplantation (dated by TCRdb to the late 2010s). A note on the overall study: The samples were obtained from ITN030ST, a randomized trial that attempted immunosuppression withdrawal within 2 years after liver transplantation. Of the eight recipients, a few were HCV-positive, while the remaining recipients had been transplanted for non-autoimmune, non-viral indications. Donor-reactive T cell clones were identified by TCRbeta sequencing following a pre-transplant mixed lymphocyte reaction and were subsequently tracked in post-transplant blood. The studied cohort comprised 8 liver transplant recipients, 3 classified as tolerant and 5 as non-tolerant. The subjects received no induction therapy and were kept on standard immunosuppression until randomization at 12-24 months post-transplant. Tolerance was defined as complete withdrawal of immunosuppression for at least one year without a rise in liver enzymes beyond twice the upper limit of normal. As an antigen-independent comparator for donor-reactive sequences, third party-reactive TCRbeta sequences were also identified from pre-transplant MLRs. Blood samples were collected pre-transplant, pre-randomization before withdrawal, and post-randomization after either full withdrawal or failed withdrawal.

Overall study outcomes, separate from this receptor: In a couple of subjects, low numbers of available donor cells limited the measurable donor-reactive repertoire. Circulating donor-reactive CD4 TCRbeta sequences fell significantly post-transplant in 5 of 8 subjects, irrespective of tolerance or HCV status. Without allograft tissue specimens, donor-reactive T cells may have migrated into the graft rather than being deleted. After accounting for repertoire turnover, donor-reactive detection was significantly reduced in 7 of 8 subjects for CD4 and 8 of 8 for CD8. The decline in donor-reactive sequences exceeded the decline in third party-reactive sequences, suggesting partial antigen-specific deletion that was unrelated to withdrawal success. The conclusions were considered preliminary, being limited by small, heterogeneous patient numbers and non-standardized post-transplant time points.

Of note for this clone: Its antigen is still unknown. No much larger clone is present one base from it, and per-base qualities are unavailable.

High-throughput TCRbeta CDR3 sequencing of frozen genomic DNA was performed by immunoSEQ, with PCR amplification, mapping, bias correction and internal controls included. The source study handled its data this way. Productive rearrangements were kept, and unique TCRbeta sequences were defined by CDR3 nucleotide sequence plus V and J gene. A sequence counted as donor-reactive only if the sequence showed at least 5-fold expansion in CFSE-low cells compared with unstimulated pre-transplant cells and had a frequency of at least 0.01%. To ensure at least 90% detection power, minimum frequency thresholds were set for each subject based on that subject's lowest-template unstimulated sample. Jensen-Shannon divergence between the top 1000 TCRbeta sequences after and before transplant was used to measure repertoire turnover. Changes in detection of donor-reactive sequences were assessed with two-sided Fisher's exact tests. The clones in this table, taken by TCRdb from immuneACCESS, are in-frame only. Not every clone is retained; where verified, under half of the shortfall comes from an unresolved V gene, and the cause of the rest is unknown. The D gene and trimming were derived from the DNA, and the V and J assignments and clone size from that table. The sample table records 20,000 or so clones; roughly 92% of these occur just once. More than 20% of the sample is held by the ten biggest clonotypes.

CDR1 and CDR2, per the germline V gene (reference sequence), are SEHNR and FQNEAQ. Spanning cysteine to phenylalanine, the CDR3 consists of 12 amino acids. Left in the record is the CDR3 DNA by itself, 36 bases read in frame from the first base. V is reduced by 9 bases and J by 5 bases, leaving a spacing of 14 bases between them. Unstimulated PBMCs, after thawing, were stained for CD3, CD4 and CD8 and then FACS-sorted into CD3+CD4+ and CD3+CD8+ populations. Randomization to immunosuppression withdrawal applied to every one of the 8 studied subjects. Genomic DNA was isolated with the Qiagen DNeasy Blood and Tissue Kit.

Sequenced material: CD8+ T cells from blood, taken less than 27 months after liver transplant. The chain uses TRBV7-9 and TRBJ2-7; a weak D assignment points to TRBD2 (6 bases agree). The source of this sequence is a human patient who received a liver transplant. Following a transplant, some T cells may be graft donor cells, not patient cells. In nucleotides, the sequence is TGTGCCAGTACGGAGGGTGTCCACGAGCAGTACTTC. Translated, this is CASTEGVHEQYF.